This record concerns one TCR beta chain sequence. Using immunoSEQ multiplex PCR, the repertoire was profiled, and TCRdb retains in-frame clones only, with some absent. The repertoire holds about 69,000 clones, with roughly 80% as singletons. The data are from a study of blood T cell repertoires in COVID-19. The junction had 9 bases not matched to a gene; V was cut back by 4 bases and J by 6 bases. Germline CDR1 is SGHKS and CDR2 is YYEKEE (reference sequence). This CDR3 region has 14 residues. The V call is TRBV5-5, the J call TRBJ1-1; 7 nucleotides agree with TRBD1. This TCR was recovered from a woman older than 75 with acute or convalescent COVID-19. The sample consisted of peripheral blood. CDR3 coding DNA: TGTGCCAGCAGCACGCGGGACAGAATGTCTGAAGCTTTCTTT. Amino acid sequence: CASSTRDRMSEAFF.